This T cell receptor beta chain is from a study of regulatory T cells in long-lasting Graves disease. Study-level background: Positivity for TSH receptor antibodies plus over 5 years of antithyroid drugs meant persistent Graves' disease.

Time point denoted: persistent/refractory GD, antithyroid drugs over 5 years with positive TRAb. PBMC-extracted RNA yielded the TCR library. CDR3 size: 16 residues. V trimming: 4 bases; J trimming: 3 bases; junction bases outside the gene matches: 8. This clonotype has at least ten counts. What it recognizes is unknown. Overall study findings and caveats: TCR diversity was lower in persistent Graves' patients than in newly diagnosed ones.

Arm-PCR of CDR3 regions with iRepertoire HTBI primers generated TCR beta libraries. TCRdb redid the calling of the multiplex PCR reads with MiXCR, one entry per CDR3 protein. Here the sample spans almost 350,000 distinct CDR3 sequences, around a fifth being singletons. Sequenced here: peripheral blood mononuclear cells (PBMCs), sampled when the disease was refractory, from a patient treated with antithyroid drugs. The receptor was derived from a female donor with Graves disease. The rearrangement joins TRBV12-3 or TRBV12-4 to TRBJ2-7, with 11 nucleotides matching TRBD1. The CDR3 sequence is CASSSDSGTGGYEQYF. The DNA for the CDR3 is TGTGCCAGCAGTTCCGACTCCGGGACAGGGGGCTACGAGCAGTACTTC.